What follows are 21 T cell receptor beta chains derived from one specimen sequenced in a study of T-cell memory formation after mild COVID-19 (dated by TCRdb to the early 2020s). The method was 5' RACE. These reads were obtained on an Illumina NovaSeq 6000. The public sequencing data were trimmed at Q25 with fastp and processed into clonotypes with MiXCR by TCRdb, which kept only in-frame beta chains. Every entry covers one CDR3 protein and lists the most common genes and DNA from its rows. The sample has around 440,000 distinct CDR3 sequences on record, about 20% of them singletons. The ten largest account for around 12% of the sample. The specimen sequenced was PBMCs or a T cell subset sorted from them (not recorded which). These receptors originate from an adult woman who had mild COVID-19 (a few samples of this study predate the infection). The sample titles of this study are shuffled in the database, so cell type and time point are left out; the donor was told from shared clones.

V is TRBV7-2 and J is TRBJ2-7; no definite D call. This CDR3 has 11 amino acids. V was clipped by 8 bases and J by 3 bases, with 8 bases between them. Germline V gene data show CDR1 as SGHTA and CDR2 as FQGNSA. CDR3 coding DNA: TGTGCCAGCGGTTTAAGCTACGAGCAGTACTTC. Its translation is CASGLSYEQYF.

In its sample, this clonotype was seen a few times. CDR3 in amino acids: CASSITGLNEKLFF. The CDR3 DNA is TGTGCCAGCAGTATCACCGGTCTTAATGAAAAACTGTTTTTT. This sequence joins TRBV27 and TRBJ1-4; D remains unclear. Germline V gene sequence: CDR1 MNHEY, CDR2 SMNVEV (reference sequence). CDR3 size: 14 residues. The ends were cut back, 5 bases at V and 4 bases at J, with 11 bases in the middle.

This clonotype was found a few times. The gene calls are TRBV7-9 and TRBJ2-1, with D uncertain. Per germline, CDR1 SEHNR and CDR2 FQNEAQ (reference sequence). This CDR3 comprises 13 residues. V lost 3 bases to trimming and J lost 9 bases, with 12 bases between them. The CDR3 spells CASSFPGELEQFF. The CDR3 coding sequence is TGTGCCAGCAGCTTTCCTGGAGAACTTGAGCAGTTCTTC.

The chain has TRBV5-4 and TRBJ1-1, with unresolved D. V was clipped by 4 bases and J by 1 base, with 5 bases between them. This CDR3 region has 12 residues. Looked up from germline, CDR1 is SGHNT and CDR2 is YYREEE (reference sequence). The CDR3 DNA reads TGTGCCAGCAGCCGACAGAACACTGAAGCTTTCTTT. It specifies CASSRQNTEAFF.

The chain employs TRBV29-1 and TRBJ2-1; D ambiguous. V was trimmed by 4 bases and J by 11 bases, leaving 12 bases between them. This CDR3 is built from 11 residues. Germline V CDR1 and CDR2: SQVTM, ANQGSEA. CDR3: CSVAGSEKQFF. For the CDR3, the DNA is TGCAGCGTTGCCGGTTCGGAGAAGCAGTTCTTC.

This chain connects TRBV29-1 to TRBJ2-1; D is ambiguous. The CDR3 runs to 10 residues. Germline CDR1 is SQVTM and CDR2 is ANQGSEA. The V end was cut by 6 bases, the J end by 8 bases, with 8 bases between. CDR3 amino acids: CSVLLDEQFF. The CDR3 DNA reads as TGCAGCGTCCTTCTGGATGAGCAGTTCTTC.

This clonotype has a handful of counts. The rearrangement uses TRBV11-1 and TRBJ1-1, with D perhaps TRBD1 (5 bases). The germline V and J ends were trimmed by 10 bases and 10 bases, with 25 bases remaining between them. Germline V gives CDR1 SGHAT, CDR2 FQDESV (reference sequence). The CDR3 runs 14 residues. The CDR3 reads CATRVVIRDARAFF. The CDR3 coding sequence is TGTGCCACGAGGGTGGTGATTCGGGACGCACGAGCTTTCTTT.

This clonotype was observed a handful of times. The chain links TRBV30 to TRBJ2-1; 9 bases fit TRBD2. Germline trimming cut 1 base from V and 4 bases from J; bases unmatched to any gene: 8. CDR3 length: 16 amino acids. Germline CDR1 and CDR2: GTSNPN and SVGIG (reference sequence). CDR3 sequence: CAWSGPPSGVYNEQFF. Here the CDR3 DNA reads TGTGCCTGGAGTGGCCCCCCTAGCGGGGTTTACAATGAGCAGTTCTTC. Full variable domain (remainder filled in from reference TRBV30 and TRBJ2-1): SQTIHQWPATLVQPVGSPLSLECTVEGTSNPNLYWYRQAAGRGLQLLFYSVGIGQISSEVPQNLSASRPQDRQFILSSKKLLLSDSGFYLCAWSGPPSGVYNEQFFGPGTRLTVL.

J is TRBJ2-7 and V is TRBV5-8; D remains ambiguous. The CDR3 spans 14 residues. From germline, CDR1 is SGHTS and CDR2 YDEGEE. Trimming cost V 3 bases and J 0 bases, with 10 bases left between them. Written as DNA, the CDR3 is TGTGCCAGCAGCTGGCCGGGTAACTCCTACGAGCAGTACTTC. Translating gives CASSWPGNSYEQYF.

This chain connects TRBV7-6 to TRBJ2-7; TRBD2 is a possible D gene (6 bases). Germline CDR1 reads SGHVS; CDR2 reads FNYEAQ. The CDR3 runs 15 residues. V dropped 3 bases and J dropped 2 bases, with 14 bases sitting between them. The CDR3 bases are TGTGCCAGCAGCTTGGGGACGCGGGATACCTACGAGCAGTACTTC. Translation: CASSLGTRDTYEQYF.

There are a few counts of this clonotype. The rearrangement links TRBV5-1 to TRBJ1-1; the D gene is possibly TRBD1 (5 bases). This CDR3 comprises 15 residues. Germline V gene lookup returns CDR1 SGHRS and CDR2 YFSETQ. Trimming cost V 1 base and J 3 bases, with 13 bases left between them. The CDR3 nucleotides are TGCGCCAGCAGCTTGAAGAGGCCAGGGCACACTGAAGCTTTCTTT. Translating gives CASSLKRPGHTEAFF.

This clonotype occurred a few times. The chain carries TRBV7-2 and TRBJ1-5, with TRBD1 matching 9 bases. Germline lookup yields CDR1 SGHTA and CDR2 FQGNSA. This CDR3 contains 14 residues. V trimming: 4 bases; J trimming: 7 bases; junction bases outside the gene matches: 5. The CDR3 nucleotides are TGTGCCAGCAGCTCGGGACAGGGCGGGCAGCCCCAGCATTTT. It codes for CASSSGQGGQPQHF.

The chain recombines TRBV10-3 with TRBJ2-1, with 9 bases fitting TRBD1. The CDR3 is 13 amino acids. The V gene's germline CDR1 is ENHRY and CDR2 SYGVKD. J lost 11 bases, V lost 4 bases, and 6 bases had no gene match. The CDR3 protein is CAISGGQGQQQFF. CDR3 bases: TGTGCCATCAGTGGGGGACAGGGCCAGCAGCAGTTCTTC.

V and J are TRBV27 and TRBJ1-3; 9 bases line up with TRBD1. Germline trimming cut 5 bases from V and 9 bases from J; bases unmatched to any gene: 11. Germline CDR1 reads MNHEY; CDR2 reads SMNVEV (reference sequence). This CDR3 spans 15 amino acids. The DNA of the CDR3 is TGTGCCAGCAGTCCCTGGACAGGGGAGCAAGGCACCATATATTTT. It codes for CASSPWTGEQGTIYF.

This clonotype was observed a handful of times. J is TRBJ2-6 and V is TRBV7-8; D is perhaps TRBD1 (5 bases). Germline values: CDR1 SGHVS, CDR2 FQNEAQ. Trimming took off 0 bases at V and 0 bases at J, with 6 bases between the two ends. This CDR3 region has 16 residues. The CDR3 nucleotides are TGTGCCAGCAGCTTAGCAGGGGCCTCTGGGGCCAACGTCCTGACTTTC. Protein sequence: CASSLAGASGANVLTF.

The gene calls are TRBV5-1 and TRBJ1-1; perhaps TRBD1 as D (5 bases). This CDR3 is built from 15 residues. V was clipped by 1 base and J by 2 bases, with 12 bases between them. CDR1 SGHRS and CDR2 YFSETQ come from the germline V gene. CDR3 bases: TGCGCCAGCAGCTTGCAGGGAGTTGAAAACACTGAAGCTTTCTTT. It codes for CASSLQGVENTEAFF.

At least ten counts were recorded for this clonotype. This chain joins TRBV2 and TRBJ2-5; D ambiguous. This CDR3 has 11 residues. Per germline, CDR1 SNHLY and CDR2 FYNNEI. V lost 7 bases and J 5 bases, leaving 8 bases between the germline ends. The CDR3 DNA follows: TGTGCCAGCAAGATTGTGGAGACCCAGTACTTC. Residues: CASKIVETQYF.

V and J are TRBV4-3 and TRBJ2-7; TRBD2 matches 15 bases. In germline, CDR1 is LGHNA, CDR2 YSLEER. The CDR3 contains 17 residues. V was clipped by 3 bases and J by 6 bases; unmatched bases: 9. Here the CDR3 DNA reads TGCGCCAGCAGCCACTTAGGACTAGCGGGAGGGCCGGGCGAGCAGTACTTC. This codes for CASSHLGLAGGPGEQYF.

This clonotype was picked up a small number of times. This chain links TRBV9 with TRBJ2-6; maybe TRBD2 (5 bases). Trimming stripped 0 bases from V and 0 bases from J, with 10 bases between. Germline lookup yields CDR1 SGDLS and CDR2 YYNGEE. This CDR3 has 17 amino acids. The CDR3 is CASSVEEVLSGANVLTF. The CDR3 DNA reads as TGTGCCAGCAGCGTAGAGGAGGTCCTCTCTGGGGCCAACGTCCTGACTTTC. The entire variable domain, with the rest obtained from reference TRBV9 and TRBJ2-6, is as follows: DSGVTQTPKHLITATGQRVTLRCSPRSGDLSVYWYQQSLDQGLQFLIQYYNGEERAKGNILERFSAQQFPDLHSELNLSSLELGDSALYFCASSVEEVLSGANVLTFGAGSRLTVL.

This clonotype has just a few counts. The chain is built from TRBV12-3 or TRBV12-4 and TRBJ1-1; D gene unclear. V was cut by 7 bases and J by 6 bases, with 18 bases left in between. This CDR3 is built from 14 residues. The chain's CDR3 is CASTRGPHQPEAFF. CDR3 bases: TGTGCCAGCACCAGAGGTCCCCATCAGCCTGAAGCTTTCTTT.

The rearrangement uses TRBV5-4 and TRBJ2-5; tentatively, D is TRBD2 (6 bases). The CDR3 is 14 amino acids. Looked up from germline, CDR1 is SGHNT and CDR2 is YYREEE (reference sequence). V lost 4 bases and J 2 bases, leaving 12 bases between the germline ends. CDR3 coding DNA: TGTGCCAGCAGCCACCCTAGCGCTCAAGAGACCCAGTACTTC. Translation: CASSHPSAQETQYF. Looking up the rest from reference TRBV5-4 and TRBJ2-5 gives the full variable domain: ETGVTQSPTHLIKTRGQQVTLRCSSQSGHNTVSWYQQALGQGPQFIFQYYREEENGRGNFPPRFSGLQFPNYSSELNVNALELDDSALYLCASSHPSAQETQYFGPGTRLLVL.